These T cell receptor beta chains were read from a single sample in a study of control samples from healthy donors and cancer patients. The protocol was immunoSEQ multiplex PCR, while the TCRdb copy is restricted to in-frame clones and leaves out a portion. The sample carries tens of thousands of clones, 65% to 90% recorded once. Source material: blood. These receptors all stem from a man in his forties in good health. The CDR3 runs from the conserved cysteine through the conserved F or W. The D gene is left open where the match is weak. Rows give clone size only sometimes, using once, few, many, or a class for an expanded clone.

j_call clone_size d_call v_call cdr3_nt cdr3_aa
TRBJ1-1 . . TRBV3-1/TRBV3-2 TGTGCCAGCAGCCAAGGAGGGACTGAAGCTTTCTTT CASSQGGTEAFF
TRBJ2-1 . . TRBV7-9 TGTGCCAGCAGCTTAGGTGGCTTCCTAGGCAATGAGCAGTTCTTC CASSLGGFLGNEQFF
TRBJ2-1 . TRBD2 TRBV19 TGTGCCAGTAGAGGTAGCGGGGTTTACAATGAGCAGTTCTTC CASRGSGVYNEQFF
TRBJ2-3 . . TRBV6-6 TGTGCCAGCAGTCCTCCGGGACAACGTTTGAGCACAGATACGCAGTATTTT CASSPPGQRLSTDTQYF
TRBJ1-2 once TRBD1 TRBV6-2/TRBV6-3 TGTGCCAGCAGTTACGCGACCGGGACAGGGGATTCTTATGGCTACACCTTC CASSYATGTGDSYGYTF
TRBJ2-3 . . TRBV27 TGTGCCAGCAGTTTAGGGAGCCTAGCGAGACACACAGATACGCAGTATTTT CASSLGSLARHTDTQYF
TRBJ1-3 few . TRBV7-9 TGTGCCAGCGAGGTTCCTTCGTACAGGTTGGCCGGAAACACCATATATTTT CASEVPSYRLAGNTIYF
TRBJ1-5 . . TRBV7-2 TGTGCCAGCAGCTTAGGCCCGCAGGGGCCCCAGCATTTT CASSLGPQGPQHF
TRBJ1-1 . . TRBV30 TGTGCCTGGAGTAGTGTGACAGGACGTTCGAACACTGAAGCTTTCTTT CAWSSVTGRSNTEAFF
TRBJ2-3 once TRBD2 TRBV7-9 TGTGCCAGCAGTCTTAGCGGGGGGCCTACGGGGACGCAGTATTTT CASSLSGGPTGTQYF
TRBJ2-5 once . TRBV11-3 TGTGCCAGCAGCCCAGACACCCTAGAGATCCAAGAGACCCAGTACTTC CASSPDTLEIQETQYF
TRBJ1-5 once . TRBV6-5 TGTGCCAGCAGCCGGGGGCCCTATAGCAATCAGCCCCAGCATTTT CASSRGPYSNQPQHF
TRBJ2-7 . TRBD1 TRBV9 TGTGCCAGCAGCGAAGGACAGGGTAAGGGCGAGCAGTACTTC CASSEGQGKGEQYF
TRBJ2-7 . . TRBV6-1 TGTGCCAGCAGTGACTTAGGGGGAGTCGTTGACTACGAGCAGTACTTC CASSDLGGVVDYEQYF
TRBJ1-4 . . TRBV28 TGTGCCAACTCCCGGGGAACCGAAAAACTGTTTTTT CANSRGTEKLFF
TRBJ2-5 . TRBD1 TRBV19 TGTGCCAGTAGTAACACAGGGGAATGGGAGACCCAGTACTTC CASSNTGEWETQYF
TRBJ1-6 . . TRBV11-3 TGTGCCAGCAGAGGGGTGACAGGTGGGCCCCTCCACTTT CASRGVTGGPLHF
TRBJ2-5 . . TRBV5-1 TGCGCCAGCAGCTTGGGGCCTACCGGGCAAAGAGAGACCCAGTACTTC CASSLGPTGQRETQYF
TRBJ2-3 . TRBD1 TRBV19 TGTGCCAGTGGGGGACAGGGGCGCACAGATACGCAGTATTTT CASGGQGRTDTQYF
TRBJ2-7 . . TRBV6-2/TRBV6-3 TGTGCCAGCAGTTACGCCGGGACCTACGAGCAGTACTTC CASSYAGTYEQYF
TRBJ1-4 . TRBD1 TRBV25-1 TGTGCCAGCAGTGATATCGACAGGGCAACTAATGAAAAACTGTTTTTT CASSDIDRATNEKLFF
TRBJ1-2 . . TRBV30 TGTGCCTGGAGTGTTGACAGCAACTATGGCTACACCTTC CAWSVDSNYGYTF
TRBJ2-1 . . TRBV9 TGTGCCAGCAGCGTAGTTGCAGGGCTAAACAATGAGCAGTTCTTC CASSVVAGLNNEQFF
TRBJ2-1 once . TRBV11-3 TGTGCCAGCAGCTTAGAAGCGGGCCACAATGAGCAGTTCTTC CASSLEAGHNEQFF
TRBJ2-7 few TRBD2 TRBV5-1 TGCGCCAGCAGCTTGGGCCCGGGGGGAGGCTTCTCCTACGAGCAGTACTTC CASSLGPGGGFSYEQYF
TRBJ2-7 once . TRBV30 TGTGCCTGGAGTGCGCTTAGGGTCTCCGAGCAGTACTTC CAWSALRVSEQYF